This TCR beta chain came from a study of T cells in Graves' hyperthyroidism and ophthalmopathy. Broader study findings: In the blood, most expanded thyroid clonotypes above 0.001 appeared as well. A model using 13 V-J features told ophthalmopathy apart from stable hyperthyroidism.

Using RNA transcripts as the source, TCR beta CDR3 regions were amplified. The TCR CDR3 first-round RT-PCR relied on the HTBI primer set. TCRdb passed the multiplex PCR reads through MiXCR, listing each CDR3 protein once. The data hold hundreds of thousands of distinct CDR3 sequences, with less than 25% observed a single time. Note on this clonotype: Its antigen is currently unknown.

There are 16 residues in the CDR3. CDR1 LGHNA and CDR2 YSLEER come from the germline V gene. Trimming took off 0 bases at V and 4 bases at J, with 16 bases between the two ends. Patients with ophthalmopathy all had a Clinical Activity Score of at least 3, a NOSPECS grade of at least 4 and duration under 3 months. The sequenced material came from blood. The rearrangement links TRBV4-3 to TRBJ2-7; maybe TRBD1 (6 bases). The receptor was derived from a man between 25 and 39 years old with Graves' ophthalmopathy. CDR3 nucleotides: TGCGCCAGCAGCCAAGATTCGGGACACCCCTTTTACGAGCAGTACTTC. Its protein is CASSQDSGHPFYEQYF.